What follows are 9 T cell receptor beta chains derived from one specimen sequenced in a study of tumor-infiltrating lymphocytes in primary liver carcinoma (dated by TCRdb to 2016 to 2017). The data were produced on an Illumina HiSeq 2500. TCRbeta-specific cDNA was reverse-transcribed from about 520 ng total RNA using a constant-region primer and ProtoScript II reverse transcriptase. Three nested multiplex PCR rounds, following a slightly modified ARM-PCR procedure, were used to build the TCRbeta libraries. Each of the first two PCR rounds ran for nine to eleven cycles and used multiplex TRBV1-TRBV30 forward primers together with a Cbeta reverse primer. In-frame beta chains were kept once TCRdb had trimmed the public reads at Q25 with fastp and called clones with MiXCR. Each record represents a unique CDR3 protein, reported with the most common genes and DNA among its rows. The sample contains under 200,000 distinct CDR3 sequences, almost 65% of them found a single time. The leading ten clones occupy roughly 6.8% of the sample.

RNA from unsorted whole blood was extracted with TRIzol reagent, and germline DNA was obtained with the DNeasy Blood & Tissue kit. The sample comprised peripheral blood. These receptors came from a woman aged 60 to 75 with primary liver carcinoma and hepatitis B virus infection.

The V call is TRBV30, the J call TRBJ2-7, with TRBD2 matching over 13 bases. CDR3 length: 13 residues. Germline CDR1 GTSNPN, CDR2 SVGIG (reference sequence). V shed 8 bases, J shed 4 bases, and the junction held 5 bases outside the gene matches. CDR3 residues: CARGLAGTYEQYF. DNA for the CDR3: TGTGCCAGGGGACTAGCGGGAACATACGAGCAGTACTTC.

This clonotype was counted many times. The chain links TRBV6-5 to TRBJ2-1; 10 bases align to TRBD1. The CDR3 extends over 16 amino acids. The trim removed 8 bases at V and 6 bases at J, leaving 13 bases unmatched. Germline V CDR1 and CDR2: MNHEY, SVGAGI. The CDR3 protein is CASRSTGTGVVNEQFF. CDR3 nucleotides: TGTGCCAGCCGAAGTACCGGGACAGGGGTCGTCAATGAGCAGTTCTTC.

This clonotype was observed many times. The CDR3 here is CALPPRDRVLETQYF. CDR3 bases: TGTGCCCTCCCGCCCAGGGACAGGGTATTGGAGACCCAGTACTTC. The chain uses TRBV7-8 and TRBJ2-5, with 9 nucleotides matching TRBD1. This CDR3 comprises 15 residues. J gave up 5 bases and V 11 bases, and 15 bases lay outside the gene matches. In germline, CDR1 is SGHVS, CDR2 FQNEAQ.

The CDR3 spells CASSPVLGSENYNEQFF. DNA of the CDR3: TGTGCCAGCAGTCCCGTCTTGGGTAGCGAAAACTACAATGAGCAGTTCTTC. This chain connects TRBV11-3 to TRBJ2-1; tentative D call: TRBD2 (5 bases). The CDR3 sequence is 17 residues long. CDR1 is SGHNT and CDR2 is YENEEA in the germline V gene. Trimming left V 6 bases short and J 3 bases short, with 21 bases between.

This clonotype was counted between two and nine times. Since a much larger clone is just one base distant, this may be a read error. The CDR3 here is CVSSYSRGGYEQYF. DNA of the CDR3: TGTGTCAGCAGTTACTCGAGGGGCGGCTACGAGCAGTACTTC. This sequence joins TRBV6-6 and TRBJ2-7; perhaps D is TRBD1 or TRBD2 (5 bases each). The CDR3 spans 14 residues. Germline lookup yields CDR1 MNHNY and CDR2 SVGAGI (reference sequence).

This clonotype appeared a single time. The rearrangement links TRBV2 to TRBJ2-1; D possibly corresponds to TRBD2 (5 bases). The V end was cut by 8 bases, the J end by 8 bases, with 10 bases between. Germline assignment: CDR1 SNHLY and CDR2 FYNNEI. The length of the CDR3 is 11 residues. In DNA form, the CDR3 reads TGTGCCAGCCGGGGTGGGGATGAGCAGTTCTTC. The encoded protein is CASRGGDEQFF.

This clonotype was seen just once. The CDR3 protein is CASSSSGGASGYTF. The CDR3 DNA follows: TGTGCCAGCAGTTCTTCAGGGGGCGCGAGTGGCTACACCTTC. V is TRBV7-9 and J is TRBJ1-2, with TRBD1 identical over 8 bases. V trimming: 6 bases; J trimming: 7 bases; junction bases outside the gene matches: 10. The CDR3 consists of 14 residues. The germline gives CDR1 SEHNR, CDR2 FQNEAQ (reference sequence).

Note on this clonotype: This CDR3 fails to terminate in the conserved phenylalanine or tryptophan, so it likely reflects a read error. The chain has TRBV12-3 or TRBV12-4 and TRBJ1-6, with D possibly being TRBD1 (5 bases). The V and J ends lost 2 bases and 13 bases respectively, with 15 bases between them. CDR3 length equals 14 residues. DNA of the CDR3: TGTGCCAGCAGTTTAACAGGCGGGGGGTCGCCCCTCCACTTA. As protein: CASSLTGGGSPLHL.

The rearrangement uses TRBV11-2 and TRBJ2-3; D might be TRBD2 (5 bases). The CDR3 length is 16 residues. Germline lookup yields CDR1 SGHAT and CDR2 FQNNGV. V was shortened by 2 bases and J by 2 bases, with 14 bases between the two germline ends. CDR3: CASSLPSADYTDTQYF. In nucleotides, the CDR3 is TGTGCCAGCAGCTTACCCTCGGCAGACTACACAGATACGCAGTATTTT. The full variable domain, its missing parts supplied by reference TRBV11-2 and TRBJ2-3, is EAGVAQSPRYKIIEKRQSVAFWCNPISGHATLYWYQQILGQGPKLLIQFQNNGVVDDSQLPKDRFSAERLKGVDSTLKIQPAKLEDSAVYLCASSLPSADYTDTQYFGPGTRLTVL.